This T cell receptor (beta chain) was recovered during a study of blood T cell repertoires in COVID-19. In Seattle, patients joined the study during active infection and were tracked longitudinally. This CDR3 contains 19 residues. Germline V gene lookup returns CDR1 SEHNR and CDR2 FQNEAQ (reference sequence). V lost 0 bases to trimming and J lost 1 base, with 18 bases between them. The method was immunoSEQ multiplex PCR; TCRdb's version includes in-frame clones alone and lacks a portion of them. Of roughly 340,000 clones listed, 80% to 90% were seen once; the top ten hold about 3%. The sample was peripheral blood. The chain is built from TRBV7-9 and TRBJ1-4; the D gene is possibly TRBD1 (5 bases). The clonotype comes from a woman aged 30 to 39 with COVID-19, enrolled during active disease. The chain's CDR3 is CASSLARQLGQGTNEKLFF. The CDR3 bases are TGTGCCAGCAGCTTAGCGCGTCAGTTGGGTCAGGGAACTAATGAAAAACTGTTTTTT.